The text below deals with one T cell receptor (beta chain). The antigen is undetermined. The data were obtained in a study of cytomegalovirus exposure and HLA in healthy donors. Across the study: HLA-typed donors were the source of tens of millions of unique TCRs held in an early data release.

Broader study findings: One later analysis reportedly identified an Asian-associated ancestry cluster that showed fewer N-insertions than the roughly 640-donor mean.

PCR employed 60 Vbeta and 13 Jbeta primers. TCRdb keeps only in-frame clones here, not all; method: immunoSEQ multiplex PCR. The profile shows approximately 140,000 clones, approximately 78% of them singletons. Deletions cut 2 bases from V and 0 bases from J, with 13 bases between. There are 17 residues in the CDR3. Germline CDR1 reads MNHEY; CDR2 reads SMNVEV (reference sequence). The sequenced sample was PBMCs. The receptor comes from a woman aged 35 to 49 in good health and CMV-seropositive. The chain has TRBV27 and TRBJ2-2; the D gene is possibly TRBD1 (5 bases). The CDR3 DNA reads as TGTGCCAGCAGTTTAGGGCGACAGACCGCGAACACCGGGGAGCTGTTTTTT. Translation: CASSLGRQTANTGELFF.